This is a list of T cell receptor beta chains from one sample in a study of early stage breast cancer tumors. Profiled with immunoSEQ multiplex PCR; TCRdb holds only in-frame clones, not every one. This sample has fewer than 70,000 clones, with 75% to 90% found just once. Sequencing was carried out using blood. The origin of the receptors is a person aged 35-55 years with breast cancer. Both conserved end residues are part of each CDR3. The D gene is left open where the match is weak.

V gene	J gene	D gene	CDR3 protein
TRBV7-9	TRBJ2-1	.	CASSLEEHYNEQFF
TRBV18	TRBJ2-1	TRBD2	CASSRREGSDNEQFF
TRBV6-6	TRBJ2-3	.	CASSSEPLSTDTQYF
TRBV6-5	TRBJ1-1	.	CARRRGTEAFF
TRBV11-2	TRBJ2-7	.	CASSWGSGSYEQYF
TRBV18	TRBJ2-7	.	CASSPFRDREISYEQYF
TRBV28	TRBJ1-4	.	CASSPEGGIEKLFF
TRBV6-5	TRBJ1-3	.	CASSQDQVSGNTIYF
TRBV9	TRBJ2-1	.	CASSVIGSGGNEQFF
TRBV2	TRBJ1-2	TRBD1	CASSKQGNYGYTF
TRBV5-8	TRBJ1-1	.	CASSPWGGTEAFF
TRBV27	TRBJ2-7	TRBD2	CASTPPGTSGGFYEQYF
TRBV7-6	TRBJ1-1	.	CASGKGMNTEAFF
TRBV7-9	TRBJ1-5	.	CASSLKQNQPQHF
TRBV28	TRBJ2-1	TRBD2	CASSLGTSGRDEQFF
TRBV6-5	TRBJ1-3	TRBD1	CASSWTGRSGNTIYF
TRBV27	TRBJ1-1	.	CASSVQGYTEAFF
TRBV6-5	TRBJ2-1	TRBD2	CASRGFLAGYNEQFF
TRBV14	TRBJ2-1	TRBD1	CASSPGQGMVEQFF
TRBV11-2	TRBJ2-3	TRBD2	CASSLGGLAGAADTQYF
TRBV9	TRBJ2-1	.	CASSVDGGLNEQFF
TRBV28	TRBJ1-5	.	CASSLPGGLSAQPQHF
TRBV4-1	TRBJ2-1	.	CASSFRTHNEQFF
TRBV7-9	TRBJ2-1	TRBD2	CASSFRRGAYNEQFF
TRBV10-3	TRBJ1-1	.	CAISDLGLGTEAFF
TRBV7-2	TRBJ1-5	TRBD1	CASSLGTGDQPQHF
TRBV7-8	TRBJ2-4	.	CASSLGGRSTHF
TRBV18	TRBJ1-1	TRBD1	CASSPPGQGADTEAFF
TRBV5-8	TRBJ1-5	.	CASSTGHREGTPQHF
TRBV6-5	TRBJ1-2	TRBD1	CASSYGTGTYGYTF
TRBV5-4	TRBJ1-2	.	CASSLEQGRGNGYTF
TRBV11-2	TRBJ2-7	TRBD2	CASSLGLTSTEQYF
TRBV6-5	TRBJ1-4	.	CASSYSEPKNEKLFF
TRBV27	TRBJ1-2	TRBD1	CASMTGGAGDYGYTF
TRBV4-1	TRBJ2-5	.	CASSLDRAGTMETQYF
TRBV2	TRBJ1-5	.	CASSERRNQPQHF
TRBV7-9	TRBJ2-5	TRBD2	CASSLRAAGGETQYF
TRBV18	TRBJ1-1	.	CASSPSDTLEAFF
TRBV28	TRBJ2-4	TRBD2	CASSLGGTSGINIQYF
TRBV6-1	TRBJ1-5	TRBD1	CASSTGTGIQPQHF
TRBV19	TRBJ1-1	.	CASSIPEDYTEAFF
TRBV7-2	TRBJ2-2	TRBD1	CASRMTGGLTGELFF
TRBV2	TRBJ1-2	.	CASSEAVAVTLYGYTF
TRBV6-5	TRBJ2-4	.	CASSYSVGAKNIQYF
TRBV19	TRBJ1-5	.	CASSTITDQPQHF
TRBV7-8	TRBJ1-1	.	CASSWTRDTEAFF
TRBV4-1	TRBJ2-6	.	CASSQDRYYLGTGANVLTF
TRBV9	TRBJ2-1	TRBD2	CASSVGDYYNEQFF
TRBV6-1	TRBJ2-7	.	CASLLYRELTYEQYF
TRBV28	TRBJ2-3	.	CASKTGAMTDTQYF
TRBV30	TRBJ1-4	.	CAWSVLASSEKLFF
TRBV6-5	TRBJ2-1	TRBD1	CASSSPGQGYNEQFF
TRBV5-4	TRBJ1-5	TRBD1	CASSLETGDGQPQHF
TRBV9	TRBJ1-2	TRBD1	CASSSRHRTGANYGYTF
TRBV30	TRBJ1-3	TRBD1	CAWSEDRSGNTIYF
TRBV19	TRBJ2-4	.	CASSSRNPLTKNIQYF
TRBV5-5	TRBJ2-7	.	CASSLNTRTGGREQYF
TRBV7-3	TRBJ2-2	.	CASSFNSGADTGELFF
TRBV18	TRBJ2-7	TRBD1	CASSPGTGDEQYF
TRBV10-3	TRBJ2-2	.	CAINPQGTGELFF